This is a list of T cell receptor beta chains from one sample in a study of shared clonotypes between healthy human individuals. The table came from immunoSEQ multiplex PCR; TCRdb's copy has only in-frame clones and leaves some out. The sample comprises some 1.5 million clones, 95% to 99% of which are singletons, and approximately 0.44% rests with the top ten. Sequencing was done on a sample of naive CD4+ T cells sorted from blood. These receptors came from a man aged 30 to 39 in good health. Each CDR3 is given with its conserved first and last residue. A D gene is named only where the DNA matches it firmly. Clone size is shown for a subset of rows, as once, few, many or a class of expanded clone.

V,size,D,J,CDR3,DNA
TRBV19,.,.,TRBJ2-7,CASRLRDEQYF,TGTGCCAGTAGACTTAGGGACGAGCAGTACTTC
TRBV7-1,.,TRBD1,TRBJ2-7,CASSLTGDPSGEQYF,TGTGCCAGCAGCCTCACAGGGGACCCCTCCGGAGAGCAGTACTTC
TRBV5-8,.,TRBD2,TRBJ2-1,CASSLIAGAYNEQFF,TGTGCCAGCAGCTTAATCGCGGGAGCCTACAATGAGCAGTTCTTC
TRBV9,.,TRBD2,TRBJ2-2,CASSVGLAVHTGELFF,TGTGCCAGCAGCGTAGGTCTAGCGGTACACACCGGGGAGCTGTTTTTT
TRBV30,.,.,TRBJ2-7,CAGREGQGYEQYF,TGTGCCGGGAGGGAGGGCCAGGGGTACGAGCAGTACTTC
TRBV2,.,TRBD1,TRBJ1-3,CASATPGQFFGNTIYF,TGTGCCAGCGCGACTCCGGGACAGTTTTTCGGAAACACCATATATTTT
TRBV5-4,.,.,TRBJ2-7,CASSPVGRPTYEQYF,TGTGCCAGCAGCCCCGTAGGGAGACCCACATACGAGCAGTACTTC
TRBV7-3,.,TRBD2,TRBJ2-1,CASSLTSLAGGGEQFF,TGTGCCAGCAGCTTAACGAGCCTAGCGGGAGGAGGGGAGCAGTTCTTC
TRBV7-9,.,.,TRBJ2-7,CASSLTRAALPISYEQYF,TGTGCCAGCAGCCTAACCAGGGCAGCCTTACCGATCTCCTACGAGCAGTACTTC
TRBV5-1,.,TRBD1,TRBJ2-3,CASSPGDRGADTQYF,TGCGCCAGCAGCCCAGGGGACAGGGGCGCAGATACGCAGTATTTT
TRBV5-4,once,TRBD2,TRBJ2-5,CASTQFGGLAETQYF,TGTGCCAGCACCCAATTTGGCGGACTAGCTGAGACCCAGTACTTC
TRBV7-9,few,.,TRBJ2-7,CASSLNQGSYEQYF,TGTGCCAGCAGCTTAAACCAGGGTTCCTACGAGCAGTACTTC
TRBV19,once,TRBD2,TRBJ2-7,CASSILAGVPYEQYF,TGTGCCAGTAGTATCCTAGCGGGAGTCCCCTACGAGCAGTACTTC
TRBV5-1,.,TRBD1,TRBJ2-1,CASRDRGLGNEQFF,TGCGCCAGCAGGGACAGGGGGCTTGGCAATGAGCAGTTCTTC
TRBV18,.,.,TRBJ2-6,CASSPFFDSGANVLTF,TGTGCCAGCTCACCCTTCTTTGACTCTGGGGCCAACGTCCTGACTTTC
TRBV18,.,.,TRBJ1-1,CASSSRGLNTEAFF,TGTGCCAGCTCATCAAGGGGATTGAACACTGAAGCTTTCTTT
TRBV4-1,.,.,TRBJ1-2,CASSRSGLGGYTF,TGCGCCAGCAGCCGATCAGGTCTGGGTGGCTACACCTTC
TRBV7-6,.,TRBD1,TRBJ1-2,CASSSPGGKNYGYTF,TGTGCCAGCAGCTCCCCAGGGGGAAAGAACTATGGCTACACCTTC
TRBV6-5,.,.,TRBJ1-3,CASSAHTGSGNTIYF,TGTGCCAGCAGTGCCCATACAGGGTCTGGAAACACCATATATTTT
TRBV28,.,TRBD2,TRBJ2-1,CASKTSGIGNEQFF,TGTGCCAGCAAGACTAGCGGGATTGGGAATGAGCAGTTCTTC
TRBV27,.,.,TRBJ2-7,CASSLRDIVNEQYF,TGTGCCAGCAGTTTACGAGACATCGTGAACGAGCAGTACTTC
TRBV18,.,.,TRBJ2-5,CASSGGQETQYF,TGTGCCAGCTCTGGGGGCCAAGAGACCCAGTACTTC
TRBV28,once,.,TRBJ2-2,CASSTTGSGGTGELFF,TGTGCCAGCAGCACAACAGGGTCGGGTGGAACCGGGGAGCTGTTTTTT
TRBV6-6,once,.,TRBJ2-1,CASSTSSYNEQFF,TGTGCCAGCTCTACCAGCTCCTACAATGAGCAGTTCTTC
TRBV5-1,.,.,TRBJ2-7,CASSLEGPREQYF,TGCGCCAGCAGCTTGGAGGGTCCCCGCGAGCAGTACTTC
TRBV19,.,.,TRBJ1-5,CASRTGGYQPQHF,TGTGCCAGTCGCACCGGGGGTTATCAGCCCCAGCATTTT
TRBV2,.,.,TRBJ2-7,CASSERYEQYF,TGTGCCAGCAGTGAAAGGTACGAGCAGTACTTC
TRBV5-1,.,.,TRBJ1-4,CASSSGRRQNEKLFF,TGCGCCAGCAGCTCGGGGCGGCGGCAGAATGAAAAACTGTTTTTT
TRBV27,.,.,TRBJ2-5,CASSPLAGIVQETQYF,TGTGCCAGCAGTCCCCTGGCGGGGATAGTTCAAGAGACCCAGTACTTC
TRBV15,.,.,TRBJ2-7,CATSTGPMGEQYF,TGTGCCACCAGCACCGGGCCTATGGGCGAGCAGTACTTC
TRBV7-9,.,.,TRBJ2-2,CASSPLAGGTGELFF,TGTGCCAGCAGCCCGCTAGCTGGGGGCACCGGGGAGCTGTTTTTT